The next 2 T cell receptor beta chains were all read from a single sample in a study of T cell changes during pregnancy in multiple sclerosis. Produced via immunoSEQ multiplex PCR; TCRdb's table is partial and in-frame only. The data hold 45,000 to 55,000 clones, with 85% to 95% observed a single time. This specimen consisted of CD4+ T cells from peripheral blood mononuclear cells, obtained in the second trimester of pregnancy. The source is a female donor in good health, enrolled as a control in a pregnancy study.

This chain connects TRBV12-2 to TRBJ1-1; the table's D gene call, TRBD1, was not cross checked with the DNA. TRBV12-2 is designated a pseudogene. CDR3 length: 14 amino acids. The CDR3 nucleotides are TGTGCAAGTCGCAGCCGGGACAGATTACTTGGAGCTTTCTTT. This encodes CASRSRDRLLGAFF.

V gene TRBV5-1 combines with J gene TRBJ2-5; no firm D call. Germline V CDR1 and CDR2: SGHRS, YFSETQ. V dropped 0 bases and J dropped 4 bases, with 7 bases sitting between them. The CDR3 is 13 amino acids. The CDR3 coding sequence is TGCGCCAGCAGCTTGGCCACCGGAGAGACCCAGTACTTC. This codes for CASSLATGETQYF.